Each of the 24 T cell receptor beta chains below was sequenced from the same sample in a study of T cell responses to AZD1222 COVID-19 vaccine. TCRdb keeps only in-frame clones here, not all; method: immunoSEQ multiplex PCR. The sample has 180,000 or so clones, about 89% seen once. Sequencing used peripheral blood, obtained on day 0 of AZD1222 vaccination. The receptors were gathered from an adult in good health.

The chain combines TRBV11-2 with TRBJ2-2; unclear D gene. In germline, CDR1 is SGHAT, CDR2 FQNNGV. This CDR3 spans 13 amino acids. The V gene lost 5 bases and the J gene lost 1 base, with 5 bases spanning the gap. The CDR3 bases are TGTGCCAGCAGCGCCAGGAACACCGGGGAGCTGTTTTTT. Protein: CASSARNTGELFF.

The chain uses TRBV7-9 and TRBJ2-2, with 7 bases that match TRBD2. Looked up from germline, CDR1 is SEHNR and CDR2 is FQNEAQ (reference sequence). V trimming: 4 bases; J trimming: 4 bases; junction bases outside the gene matches: 6. The CDR3 has 15 residues. The DNA for the CDR3 is TGTGCCAGCAGCTCTAGAAGGGAGGGCACCGGGGAGCTGTTTTTT. It codes for CASSSRREGTGELFF.

V and J are TRBV2 and TRBJ1-4; D may be TRBD1 (5 bases). The V end lost 7 bases, the J end lost 1 base, and 13 bases lay between the germline ends. In germline, CDR1 is SNHLY, CDR2 FYNNEI. The CDR3 is 15 amino acids. The CDR3 spells CASNRRGLTNEKLFF. CDR3 bases: TGTGCCAGCAACCGCCGGGGGTTAACTAATGAAAAACTGTTTTTT.

This chain uses TRBV24-1 with TRBJ2-1; D perhaps matches TRBD1 (5 bases). CDR1 is KGHDR and CDR2 is SFDVKD in the germline V gene. V shed 2 bases and J shed 5 bases, with 12 bases lying between them. CDR3 size: 15 residues. In nucleotides, the CDR3 is TGTGCCACCAGTGATTGGGGCGAGGCTAACAATGAGCAGTTCTTC. It translates to CATSDWGEANNEQFF.

This clone occurred once. The rearrangement uses TRBV20-1 and TRBJ2-3, with 10 positions matching TRBD2. The CDR3 totals 17 residues. Trimming took 3 bases from V and 1 from J; bases not matched to a gene: 10. Germline-derived CDR1 and CDR2 are DFQATT and SNEGSKA (reference sequence). The CDR3 sequence: CSASTQSGTSGTDTQYF. CDR3 in DNA: TGCAGTGCTAGTACACAGTCCGGGACTAGCGGCACAGATACGCAGTATTTT.

The chain recombines TRBV4-3 with TRBJ1-5, with D maybe TRBD1 (6 bases). Germline V CDR1 and CDR2: LGHNA, YSLEER. The CDR3 extends over 13 amino acids. The V end lost 4 bases, the J end lost 4 bases, and 8 bases lay between the germline ends. The CDR3 DNA follows: TGCGCCAGCAGCCTCGACAGGAATCAGCCCCAGCATTTT. Translated, it gives CASSLDRNQPQHF.

This clone occurred once. The CDR3 here is CASSQGGSSYEQYF. Written as DNA, the CDR3 is TGCGCCAGCAGCCAAGGGGGGAGCTCCTACGAGCAGTACTTC. The V gene is TRBV4-3, the J gene TRBJ2-7, with D perhaps matching TRBD1 or TRBD2 (5 bases each). The germline CDR1 and CDR2 sequences are LGHNA and YSLEER. V was cut by 1 base and J by 0 bases, with 7 bases left in between. This CDR3 region has 14 residues.

This clone was recorded once. The V call is TRBV7-6, the J call TRBJ2-1; 12 bases align to TRBD2. The CDR3 totals 20 residues. The ends lost 0 bases at V and 6 bases at J; junction bases unmatched: 15. Germline V gene data show CDR1 as SGHVS and CDR2 as FNYEAQ. The CDR3 region is CASSLATSLILAGGVNEQFF. DNA for the CDR3: TGTGCCAGCAGCTTAGCCACCTCCTTGATTCTAGCGGGAGGGGTCAATGAGCAGTTCTTC.

Concerning this clone: Other DNA sequences of this sample code for an identical CDR3. This sequence joins TRBV30 and TRBJ2-7; D possibly uses TRBD1 or TRBD2 (6 bases each). There are 13 residues in the CDR3. Trimming stripped 0 bases from V and 9 bases from J, with 15 bases between. Germline lookup yields CDR1 GTSNPN and CDR2 SVGIG (reference sequence). In nucleotides, the CDR3 is TGTGCCTGGAGTGTACGGGGGCGGGGCAGGCAGTACTTC. The encoded protein is CAWSVRGRGRQYF.

The chain couples TRBV11-2 to TRBJ2-5, with D unclear. The ends were cut back, 2 bases at V and 4 bases at J, with 11 bases in the middle. Germline V gene data show CDR1 as SGHAT and CDR2 as FQNNGV. The CDR3 has 14 residues. CDR3 region: CASSLSPRGETQYF. The DNA of the CDR3 is TGTGCCAGCAGCTTAAGCCCGCGAGGAGAGACCCAGTACTTC.

This chain joins TRBV7-8 and TRBJ1-1; 9 bases agree with TRBD1. With 4 bases clipped from V and 7 bases from J, the junction kept 10 bases outside the gene matches. Germline assignment: CDR1 SGHVS and CDR2 FQNEAQ. The CDR3 is made up of 15 amino acids. The DNA of the CDR3 is TGTGCCAGCAGCTCGCTATCCGGGACAGGGAATGAAGCTTTCTTT. It translates to CASSSLSGTGNEAFF.

The V call is TRBV19, the J call TRBJ2-2; TRBD1 matches at 11 bases. The trim removed 2 bases at V and 4 bases at J, leaving 6 bases unmatched. The CDR3 covers 17 residues. The germline gives CDR1 LNHDA, CDR2 SQIVND (reference sequence). CDR3 sequence: CASSIPGQGAPTGELFF. CDR3 DNA sequence: TGTGCCAGTAGTATACCCGGACAGGGGGCGCCCACCGGGGAGCTGTTTTTT.

V and J are TRBV29-1 and TRBJ1-1, with D possibly matching TRBD1 (6 bases). The germline V and J ends were trimmed by 7 bases and 0 bases, with 12 bases remaining between them. Germline-derived CDR1 and CDR2 are SQVTM and ANQGSEA. The length of the CDR3 is 13 residues. The CDR3 spells CSGWTVMNTEAFF. CDR3 DNA sequence: TGCAGCGGCTGGACAGTCATGAACACTGAAGCTTTCTTT.

The rearrangement uses TRBV5-1 and TRBJ1-2; D remains ambiguous. The V and J ends lost 0 bases and 4 bases respectively, with 13 bases between them. The CDR3 loop spans 15 amino acids. In germline, CDR1 is SGHRS, CDR2 YFSETQ. The CDR3 bases are TGCGCCAGCAGCTTGGAGGCCCCCCCGAGCTATGGCTACACCTTC. Protein product: CASSLEAPPSYGYTF.

The chain joins TRBV9 to TRBJ2-3; TRBD2 matches 8 bases. The J segment lost 5 bases and the V segment lost 4 bases, leaving 12 bases of the junction unmatched. The CDR3 consists of 16 residues. Germline CDR1 SGDLS, CDR2 YYNGEE. The CDR3 DNA sequence: TGTGCCAGCAGCCAGGGGCACGGGAGGGCCGAAGATACGCAGTATTTT. Its protein product is CASSQGHGRAEDTQYF.

The rearrangement links TRBV6-5 to TRBJ2-3; TRBD1 agrees at 9 bases. The CDR3 is 15 amino acids. Germline assignment: CDR1 MNHEY and CDR2 SVGAGI. V lost 2 bases, J lost 3 bases, and 3 bases stayed unmatched. CDR3 loop: CASSYEGQGTDTQYF. CDR3 DNA: TGTGCCAGCAGTTACGAGGGACAGGGAACAGATACGCAGTATTTT.

The chain recombines TRBV5-5 with TRBJ2-1; tentatively, D is TRBD2 (6 bases). Germline V gene sequence: CDR1 SGHKS, CDR2 YYEKEE (reference sequence). Trimming pared 4 bases from V and 6 bases from J, leaving 14 bases between. This CDR3 has 14 amino acids. CDR3: CASSLRPGVNEQFF. CDR3 nucleotide sequence: TGTGCCAGCAGCCTGAGGCCGGGGGTCAATGAGCAGTTCTTC.

V is TRBV24-1 and J is TRBJ2-5; maybe TRBD2 (6 bases). This CDR3 has 16 residues. V lost 4 bases to trimming and J lost 1 base, with 15 bases between them. The germline gives CDR1 KGHDR, CDR2 SFDVKD. CDR3 protein: CATSDGSPVGQETQYF. The DNA of the CDR3 is TGTGCCACCAGTGACGGGAGTCCGGTCGGCCAAGAGACCCAGTACTTC.

This chain uses TRBV28 with TRBJ2-5; no definite D call. The V end lost 4 bases, the J end lost 5 bases, and 17 bases lay between the germline ends. This CDR3 has 15 amino acids. Germline lookup yields CDR1 MDHEN and CDR2 SYDVKM. The CDR3 coding sequence is TGTGCCAGCAGTTCCACCACCGGCCTCGCCGAGACCCAGTACTTC. It encodes CASSSTTGLAETQYF. Full variable domain (missing parts from reference TRBV28 and TRBJ2-5): DVKVTQSSRYLVKRTGEKVFLECVQDMDHENMFWYRQDPGLGLRLIYFSYDVKMKEKGDIPEGYSVSREKKERFSLILESASTNQTSMYLCASSSTTGLAETQYFGPGTRLLVL.

This clone is a singleton in its sample. The V and J genes are TRBV9 and TRBJ1-2, with 7 bases fitting TRBD1. This CDR3 has 20 residues. The germline V gene has CDR1 SGDLS and CDR2 YYNGEE. The V and J ends lost 0 bases and 4 bases, in that order; junction bases with no gene match: 21. CDR3 region: CASSVGKQGNYEPWGYGYTF. As DNA, the CDR3 is TGTGCCAGCAGCGTAGGAAAACAGGGGAACTACGAACCCTGGGGCTATGGCTACACCTTC.

The J gene is TRBJ2-1, the V gene TRBV9; 12 bases are shared with TRBD1. The germline V gene has CDR1 SGDLS and CDR2 YYNGEE. With V trimmed by 3 bases and J by 9 bases, 7 bases remained unmatched. The CDR3 consists of 15 residues. The CDR3 DNA reads TGTGCCAGCAGCGCATACGAGGGACAGGGGGCTGAGCAGTTCTTC. Its protein product is CASSAYEGQGAEQFF. Combining the CDR3 with reference TRBV9 and TRBJ2-1 gives the whole variable domain DSGVTQTPKHLITATGQRVTLRCSPRSGDLSVYWYQQSLDQGLQFLIQYYNGEERAKGNILERFSAQQFPDLHSELNLSSLELGDSALYFCASSAYEGQGAEQFFGPGTRLTVL.

V is TRBV6-2 or TRBV6-3 and J is TRBJ2-1; unclear D gene. This CDR3 is 12 amino acids long. Germline CDR1 is MNHEY and CDR2 is SVGEGT. V lost 5 bases to trimming and J lost 7 bases, with 9 bases between them. CDR3 sequence: CASSRLRNEQFF. The CDR3 nucleotides are TGTGCCAGCAGTCGGTTAAGGAATGAGCAGTTCTTC.

CDR3 sequence reads: CATPLWTFSGNTIYF. In nucleotides, the CDR3 is TGTGCCACCCCCCTATGGACTTTCTCTGGAAACACCATATATTTT. V gene TRBV21-1 combines with J gene TRBJ1-3. TRBV21-1 corresponds to a pseudogene. The CDR3 extends over 15 amino acids.

The chain joins TRBV5-1 to TRBJ2-3; D remains ambiguous. Trimming took off 1 base at V and 0 bases at J, with 9 bases between the two ends. Germline V gene lookup returns CDR1 SGHRS and CDR2 YFSETQ. The CDR3 contains 15 residues. CDR3 residues: CASSLRQISTDTQYF. The CDR3 nucleotides are TGCGCCAGCAGCTTGAGGCAGATCAGCACAGATACGCAGTATTTT.